This TCR beta chain comes out of a study of T cells after yellow fever vaccination. About the research overall: With SMART-Seq v4 Ultra Low Input, the fractions containing low cell numbers were prepared. Study results and caveats: Post-booster reappearance was seen for most primary-vaccination clones (just over 95% CD4, 85% to 90% CD8).

Template switching with 5'RACE generated the TCR cDNA and added a universal primer site and UMIs. TCRdb recomputed calls from the 5' RACE reads with MiXCR, one row per CDR3 protein. The data contain about 310,000 distinct CDR3 sequences, around 4% of them singletons. Deletions cut 2 bases from V and 0 bases from J, with 8 bases between. Looked up from germline, CDR1 is SGHRS and CDR2 is YFSETQ. This CDR3 region has 14 residues. This clonotype was counted only a few times. Its antigen remains unknown. The chain recombines TRBV5-1 with TRBJ1-2; D is uncertain. The input for sequencing was PBMCs, taken on the day of the yellow fever booster vaccination. This sequence originates from a man between 18 and 29 years old who received the YFV17D yellow fever vaccine. The DNA of the CDR3 is TGCGCCAGCAGCTTTGAGTCGGCTAACTATGGCTACACCTTC. Protein sequence: CASSFESANYGYTF.